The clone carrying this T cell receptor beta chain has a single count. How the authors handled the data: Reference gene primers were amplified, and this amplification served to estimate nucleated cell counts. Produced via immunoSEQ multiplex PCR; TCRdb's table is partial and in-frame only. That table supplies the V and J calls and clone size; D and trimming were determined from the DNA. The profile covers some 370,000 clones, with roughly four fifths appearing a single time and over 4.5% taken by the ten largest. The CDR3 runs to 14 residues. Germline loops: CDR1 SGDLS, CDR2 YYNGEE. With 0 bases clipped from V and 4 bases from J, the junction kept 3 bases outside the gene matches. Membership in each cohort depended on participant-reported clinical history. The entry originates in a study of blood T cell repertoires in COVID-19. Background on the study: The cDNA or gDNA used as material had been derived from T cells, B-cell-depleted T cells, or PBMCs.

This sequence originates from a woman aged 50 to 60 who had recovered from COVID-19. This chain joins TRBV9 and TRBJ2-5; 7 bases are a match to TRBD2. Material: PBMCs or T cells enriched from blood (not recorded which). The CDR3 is CASSVGLARETQYF. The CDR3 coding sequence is TGTGCCAGCAGCGTAGGACTAGCTCGAGAGACCCAGTACTTC.